Sequencing of this TCR beta chain was carried out in a study of identical twins. Comments on this clonotype: Its antigen is undetermined.

In TCRdb, the 5' RACE reads were re-called with MiXCR into one record per CDR3 protein. The data show more than 1.5 million distinct CDR3 sequences, about 31% seen once. From germline, CDR1 is SGHDN and CDR2 FVKESK. Between the trimmed V and J ends, which lost 4 bases and 13 bases, there was a span of 20 bases. The CDR3 extends over 14 amino acids. Findings of the study overall: Sharing of beta out-of-frame sequences by twins showed a weaker excess. The authors noted that invariant MAIT and iNKT cells could partly confound zero-insertion analyses.

The chain combines TRBV14 with TRBJ2-4, with D possibly matching TRBD1 (6 bases). Sample: cord blood. The TCR sequence derives from a newborn girl in good health. This CDR3 reads CASSRPLMGAGQYF. CDR3 DNA sequence: TGTGCCAGCAGCCGACCCCTGATGGGGGCCGGGCAGTACTTC.